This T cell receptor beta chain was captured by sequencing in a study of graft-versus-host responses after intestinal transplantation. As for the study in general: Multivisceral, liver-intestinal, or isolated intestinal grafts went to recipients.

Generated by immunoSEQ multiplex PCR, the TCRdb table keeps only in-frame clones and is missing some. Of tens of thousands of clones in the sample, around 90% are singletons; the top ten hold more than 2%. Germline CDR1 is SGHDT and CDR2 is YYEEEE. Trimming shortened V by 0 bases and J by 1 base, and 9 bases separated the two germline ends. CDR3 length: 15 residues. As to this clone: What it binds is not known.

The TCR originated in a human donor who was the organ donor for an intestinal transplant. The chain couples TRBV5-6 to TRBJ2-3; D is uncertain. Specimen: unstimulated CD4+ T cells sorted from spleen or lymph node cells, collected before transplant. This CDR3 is CASSLAGSGTDTQYF. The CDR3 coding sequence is TGTGCCAGCAGCTTGGCAGGATCCGGCACAGATACGCAGTATTTT.